This T cell receptor (beta chain) was obtained from a study of blood T cell repertoires in COVID-19. For the study at large: There were acute and convalescent COVID-19 samples, and they came from the United States, Italy and Spain.

Clones were sequenced by immunoSEQ multiplex PCR, and TCRdb holds only the in-frame ones, with some missing. Among 200,000 or so clones listed, around three quarters were seen once. The J segment lost 0 bases and the V segment lost 6 bases, leaving 5 bases of the junction unmatched. CDR1 and CDR2 from the germline V gene are MNHNS and SASEGT. This CDR3 comprises 14 residues. This chain connects TRBV6-1 to TRBJ2-7; 7 positions match TRBD1. This TCR was sampled from a man between 60 and 70 years old with active or convalescent COVID-19. Sequencing was performed on peripheral blood. CDR3 DNA: TGTGCCAGCAGCCAGGGGGTTAGCTCCTACGAGCAGTACTTC. Amino acids: CASSQGVSSYEQYF.